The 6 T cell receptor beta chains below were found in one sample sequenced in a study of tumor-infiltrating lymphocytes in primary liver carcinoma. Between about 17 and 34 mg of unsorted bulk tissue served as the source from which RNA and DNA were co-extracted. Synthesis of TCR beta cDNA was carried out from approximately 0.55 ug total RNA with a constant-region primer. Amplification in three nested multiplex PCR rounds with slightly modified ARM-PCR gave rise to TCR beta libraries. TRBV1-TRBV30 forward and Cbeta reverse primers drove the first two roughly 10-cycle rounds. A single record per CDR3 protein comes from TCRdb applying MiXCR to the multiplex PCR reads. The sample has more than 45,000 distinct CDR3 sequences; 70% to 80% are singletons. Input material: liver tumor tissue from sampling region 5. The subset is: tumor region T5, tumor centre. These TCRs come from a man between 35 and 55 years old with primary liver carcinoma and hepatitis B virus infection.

The CDR3 sequence: CASNQQASGRGEQYF. CDR3 in DNA: TGTGCCAGCAACCAACAGGCGAGCGGGAGAGGGGAGCAGTACTTC. This chain connects TRBV11-2 to TRBJ2-7, with 8 bases matching TRBD2. Per germline, CDR1 SGHAT and CDR2 FQNNGV. Trimming at V came to 7 bases and at J to 7 bases, leaving 15 bases not matched to a gene. CDR3 length equals 15 residues.

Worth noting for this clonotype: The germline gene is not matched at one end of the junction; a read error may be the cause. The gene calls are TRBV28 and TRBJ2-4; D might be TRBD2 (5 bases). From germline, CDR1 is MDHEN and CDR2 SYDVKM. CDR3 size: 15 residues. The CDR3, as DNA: TGCGCCAGCGGCCCTCGCGGGTTGGCCAGAAACATTCAGTACTTC. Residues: CASGPRGLARNIQYF.

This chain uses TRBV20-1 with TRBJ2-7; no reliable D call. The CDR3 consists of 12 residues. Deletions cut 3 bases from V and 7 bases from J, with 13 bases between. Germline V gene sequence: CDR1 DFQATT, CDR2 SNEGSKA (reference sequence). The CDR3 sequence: CSARGRSGEQYF. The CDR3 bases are TGCAGTGCTAGGGGCAGGAGTGGTGAGCAGTACTTC.

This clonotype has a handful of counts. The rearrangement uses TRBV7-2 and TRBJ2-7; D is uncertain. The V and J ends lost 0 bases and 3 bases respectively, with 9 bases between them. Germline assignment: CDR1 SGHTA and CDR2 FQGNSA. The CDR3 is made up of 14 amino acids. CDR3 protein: CASSLAATGYEQYF. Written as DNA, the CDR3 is TGTGCCAGCAGCTTAGCGGCCACTGGCTACGAGCAGTACTTC.

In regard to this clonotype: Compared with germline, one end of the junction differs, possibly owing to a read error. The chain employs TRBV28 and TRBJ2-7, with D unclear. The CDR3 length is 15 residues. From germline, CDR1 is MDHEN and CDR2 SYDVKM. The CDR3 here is CASSSYSRSPYEQYF. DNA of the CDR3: TGTGCCAGTAGTTCTTACTCGAGGAGCCCCTACGAGCAGTACTTC.

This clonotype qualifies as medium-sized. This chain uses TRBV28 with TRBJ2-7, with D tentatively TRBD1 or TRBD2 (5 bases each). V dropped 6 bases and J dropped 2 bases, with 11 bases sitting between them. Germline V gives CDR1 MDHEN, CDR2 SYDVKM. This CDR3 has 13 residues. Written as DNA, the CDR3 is TGTGCCAGCAGCGGGGACCGCGCCTACGAGCAGTACTTC. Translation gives CASSGDRAYEQYF. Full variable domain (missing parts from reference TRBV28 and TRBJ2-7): DVKVTQSSRYLVKRTGEKVFLECVQDMDHENMFWYRQDPGLGLRLIYFSYDVKMKEKGDIPEGYSVSREKKERFSLILESASTNQTSMYLCASSGDRAYEQYFGPGTRLTVT.